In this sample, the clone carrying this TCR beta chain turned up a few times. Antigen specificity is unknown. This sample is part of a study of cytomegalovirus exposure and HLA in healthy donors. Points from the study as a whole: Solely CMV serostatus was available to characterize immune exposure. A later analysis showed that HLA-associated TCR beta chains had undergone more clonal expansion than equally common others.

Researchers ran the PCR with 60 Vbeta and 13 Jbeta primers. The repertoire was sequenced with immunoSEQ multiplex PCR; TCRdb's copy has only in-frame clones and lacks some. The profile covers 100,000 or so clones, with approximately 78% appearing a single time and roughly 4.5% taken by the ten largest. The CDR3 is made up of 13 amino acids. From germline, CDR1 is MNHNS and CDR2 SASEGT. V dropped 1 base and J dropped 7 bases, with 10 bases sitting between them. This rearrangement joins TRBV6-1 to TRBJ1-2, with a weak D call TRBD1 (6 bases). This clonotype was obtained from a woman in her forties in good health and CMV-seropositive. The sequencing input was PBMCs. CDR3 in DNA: TGTGCCAGCAGTGAAGGGGGGCTCCTTGGCTACACCTTC. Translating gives CASSEGGLLGYTF.